This TCR beta chain was recovered during a study of shared T cell receptors in the human thymus. Sequencing used immunoSEQ multiplex PCR; TCRdb keeps in-frame clones, though not all of them. The profile covers hundreds of thousands of clones, with around three quarters appearing a single time and about 0.013% taken by the ten largest. CDR1 and CDR2 (germline): SGHDT, YYEEEE. V shed 5 bases, J shed 7 bases, and the junction held 5 bases outside the gene matches. This CDR3 is 15 amino acids long. These data also featured in a second study, about human thymus T cells.

Material: thymocytes. The receptor was isolated from a boy in the first two years of life with a congenital heart defect. The gene calls are TRBV5-6 and TRBJ2-1, with 14 positions matching TRBD2. The DNA of the CDR3 is TGTGCCAGCAGGACTAGCGGGGGGGAGAAGAATGAGCAGTTCTTC. It specifies CASRTSGGEKNEQFF.